The text below deals with one T cell receptor (beta chain). This sample is part of a study of blood T cell repertoires in COVID-19. Study context: PBMCs, B-cell-depleted T cells, or T cells were the source of the cDNA or gDNA that made up the material.

Per the authors' pipeline: Amplification of reference gene primers provided the estimated nucleated cell counts. Sequencing was performed with immunoSEQ multiplex PCR; in TCRdb, only in-frame clones are kept and a portion is missing. From that table come the V and J calls and clone size; the DNA was used to work out D and trimming. The sample has roughly 200,000 clones, about 86% seen once; the top ten hold around 4.4%. Germline loops: CDR1 GTSNPN, CDR2 SVGIG (reference sequence). Trimming left V 5 bases short and J 1 base short, with 15 bases between. The CDR3 has 14 residues. The sample consisted of peripheral blood. The chain employs TRBV30 and TRBJ2-7; D is undetermined. The receptor's source is a man aged 50-59 years with active or convalescent COVID-19. CDR3 in DNA: TGTGCCTGGCTCAAAGAGACTCCATCCTACGAGCAGTACTTC. It specifies CAWLKETPSYEQYF.